The present entry profiles one T cell receptor beta chain with its context. What it recognizes is unknown. Other DNA variants within this sample encode the same CDR3. Sequencing was performed with immunoSEQ multiplex PCR; in TCRdb, only in-frame clones are kept and a portion is missing. The sample lists about 2.5 million clones, 85% to 95% seen once, with more than 0.35% in the top ten. These data originate in a study of shared clonotypes between healthy human individuals. Study results and limitations: Collection of samples was limited to blood; tissue repertoires likely differ.

Researchers partitioned CD4+ cells into CD45RA+ naive and CD45RA-negative memory subsets. The sample consisted of naive CD4+ T cells from PBMCs. Stated subset: CD45RA+ positively selected. The TCR sequence derives from a man in his late teens or twenties in good health. Some clones in this sample may be carry-over from other donors' samples.

The CDR3 loop is CASSLTRQETQYF. CDR3 coding DNA: TGTGCCAGCAGCTTAACCCGCCAAGAGACCCAGTACTTC. The J gene is TRBJ2-5, the V gene TRBV7-3; no reliable D call. Trimming left V 0 bases short and J 1 base short, with 3 bases between. From germline, CDR1 is SGHTA and CDR2 FQGTGA. This CDR3 has 13 residues.